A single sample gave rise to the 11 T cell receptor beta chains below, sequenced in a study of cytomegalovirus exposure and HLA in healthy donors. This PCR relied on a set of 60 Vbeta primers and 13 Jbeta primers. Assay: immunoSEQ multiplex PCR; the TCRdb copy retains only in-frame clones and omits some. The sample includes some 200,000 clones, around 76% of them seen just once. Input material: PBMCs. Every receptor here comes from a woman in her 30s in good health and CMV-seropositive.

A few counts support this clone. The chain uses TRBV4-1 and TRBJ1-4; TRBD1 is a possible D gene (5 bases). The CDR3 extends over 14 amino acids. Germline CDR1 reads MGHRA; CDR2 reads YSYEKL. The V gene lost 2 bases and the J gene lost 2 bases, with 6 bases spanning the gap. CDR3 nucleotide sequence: TGCGCCAGCAGCCAAACAGGTACTAATGAAAAACTGTTTTTT. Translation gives CASSQTGTNEKLFF.

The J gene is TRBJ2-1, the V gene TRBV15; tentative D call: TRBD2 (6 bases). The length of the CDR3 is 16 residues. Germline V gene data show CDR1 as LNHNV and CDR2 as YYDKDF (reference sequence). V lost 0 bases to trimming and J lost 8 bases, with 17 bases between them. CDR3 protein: CATSRDKSGGSDEQFF. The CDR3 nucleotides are TGTGCCACCAGCAGAGATAAGAGTGGAGGGAGCGATGAGCAGTTCTTC.

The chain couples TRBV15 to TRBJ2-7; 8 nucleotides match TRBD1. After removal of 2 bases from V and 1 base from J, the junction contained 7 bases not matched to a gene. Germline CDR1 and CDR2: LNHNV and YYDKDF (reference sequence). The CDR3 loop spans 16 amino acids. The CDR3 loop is CATSRLSGTGSYEQYF. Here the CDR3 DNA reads TGTGCCACCAGCAGACTTTCCGGGACAGGTTCCTACGAGCAGTACTTC.

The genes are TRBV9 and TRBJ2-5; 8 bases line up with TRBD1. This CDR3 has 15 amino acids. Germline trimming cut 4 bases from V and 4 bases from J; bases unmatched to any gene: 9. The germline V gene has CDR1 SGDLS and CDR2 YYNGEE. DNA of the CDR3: TGTGCCAGCAGCCTTCCGGTCACAGGGGGAGAGACCCAGTACTTC. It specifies CASSLPVTGGETQYF.

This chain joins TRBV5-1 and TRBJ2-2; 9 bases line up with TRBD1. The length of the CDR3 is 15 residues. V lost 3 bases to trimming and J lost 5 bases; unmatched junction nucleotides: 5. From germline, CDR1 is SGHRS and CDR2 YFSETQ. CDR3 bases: TGCGCCAGCAGCTCCTCCGGGACAGGGACCGGGGAGCTGTTTTTT. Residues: CASSSSGTGTGELFF.

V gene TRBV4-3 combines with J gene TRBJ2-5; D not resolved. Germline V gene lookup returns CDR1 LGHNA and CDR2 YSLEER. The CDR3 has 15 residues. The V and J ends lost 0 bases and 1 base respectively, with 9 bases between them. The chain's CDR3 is CASSQDKFPQETQYF. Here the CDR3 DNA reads TGCGCCAGCAGCCAAGATAAATTCCCCCAAGAGACCCAGTACTTC.

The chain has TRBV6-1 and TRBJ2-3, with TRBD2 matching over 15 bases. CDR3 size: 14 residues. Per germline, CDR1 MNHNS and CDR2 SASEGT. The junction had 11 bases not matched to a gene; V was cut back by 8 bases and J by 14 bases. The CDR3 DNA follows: TGTGCCAGCTTTGGACTAGCGGGGGGGCCGTGGGTGTATTTT. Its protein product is CASFGLAGGPWVYF.

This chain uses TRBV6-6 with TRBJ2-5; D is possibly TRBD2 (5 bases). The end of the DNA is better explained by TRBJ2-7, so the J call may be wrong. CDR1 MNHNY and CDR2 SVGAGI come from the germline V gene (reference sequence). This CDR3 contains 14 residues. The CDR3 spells CASSYSRETYEQYF. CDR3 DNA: TGTGCCAGCAGTTACTCGAGGGAGACCTACGAGCAGTACTTC.

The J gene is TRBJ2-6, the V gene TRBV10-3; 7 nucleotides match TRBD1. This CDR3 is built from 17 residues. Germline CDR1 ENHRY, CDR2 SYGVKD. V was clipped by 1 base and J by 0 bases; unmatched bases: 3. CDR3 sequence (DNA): TGTGCCATCAGTGAGTGGGGACAGCTCTCTGGGGCCAACGTCCTGACTTTC. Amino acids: CAISEWGQLSGANVLTF.

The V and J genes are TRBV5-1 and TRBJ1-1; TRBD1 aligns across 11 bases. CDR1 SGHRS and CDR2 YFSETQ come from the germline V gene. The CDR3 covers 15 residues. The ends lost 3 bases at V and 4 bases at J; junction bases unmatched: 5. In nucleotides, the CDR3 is TGCGCCAGCAGCTCGGGGACAGGGGGTATCACTGAAGCTTTCTTT. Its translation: CASSSGTGGITEAFF. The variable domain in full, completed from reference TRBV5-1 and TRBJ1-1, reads KAGVTQTPRYLIKTRGQQVTLSCSPISGHRSVSWYQQTPGQGLQFLFEYFSETQRNKGNFPGRFSGRQFSNSRSEMNVSTLELGDSALYLCASSSGTGGITEAFFGQGTRLTVV.

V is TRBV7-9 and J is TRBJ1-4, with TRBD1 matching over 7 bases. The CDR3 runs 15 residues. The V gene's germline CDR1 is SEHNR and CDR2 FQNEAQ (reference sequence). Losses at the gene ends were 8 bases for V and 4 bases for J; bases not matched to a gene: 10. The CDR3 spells CASGSRGVGNEKLFF. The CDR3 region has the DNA TGTGCCAGCGGTTCCAGGGGGGTCGGTAATGAAAAACTGTTTTTT.